Below are 7 T cell receptor beta chains sequenced from a single sample in a study of CD8 T cells in Susac syndrome (dated by TCRdb to the late 2010s). The library was built by means of the immunoSEQ multiplex PCR assay. RNA was extracted with the RNeasy kit and roughly 0.45 to 1 ug was reverse transcribed using random hexamers. The public reads were run again by TCRdb, first through fastp at Q25 and then through MiXCR, and only productive beta chains were kept. Identical CDR3 protein sequences are pooled into one entry, listed with their most common genes and DNA. Counted in this sample were about 23,000 distinct CDR3 sequences; 93% of them appeared once. The ten largest clones represent 0.63% of the sample. Sequencing was performed on CD8+ T cells from PBMCs. These TCRs come from a human donor with Susac syndrome.

The J gene is TRBJ2-7, the V gene TRBV6-2 or TRBV6-3; D may be TRBD2 (5 bases). Germline V gene sequence: CDR1 MNHEY, CDR2 SVGEGT. The CDR3 sequence is 15 residues long. Deletions cut 0 bases from V and 0 bases from J, with 9 bases between. The CDR3 DNA sequence: TGTGCCAGCAGTTACTCAGTCGGGGACTCCTACGAGCAGTACTTC. Its protein is CASSYSVGDSYEQYF.

The J gene is TRBJ2-4, the V gene TRBV9; D is perhaps TRBD1 (6 bases). The CDR3 spans 15 residues. V was pared by 3 bases and J by 0 bases, with 10 bases between. Germline CDR1 and CDR2: SGDLS and YYNGEE. CDR3 coding DNA: TGTGCCAGCAGCGGTGGACAGCTAGCCAAAAACATTCAGTACTTC. Encoded protein: CASSGGQLAKNIQYF.

The chain couples TRBV11-2 to TRBJ2-7; TRBD2 matches at 13 bases. Per the germline V gene, CDR1 is SGHAT and CDR2 is FQNNGV. V lost 7 bases, J lost 3 bases, and 6 bases stayed unmatched. CDR3 size: 15 residues. Written as DNA, the CDR3 is TGTGCCAGCACCCCGGGACTAGCGGGGCTCTACGAGCAGTACTTC. Protein: CASTPGLAGLYEQYF. The variable domain in full, completed from reference TRBV11-2 and TRBJ2-7, reads EAGVAQSPRYKIIEKRQSVAFWCNPISGHATLYWYQQILGQGPKLLIQFQNNGVVDDSQLPKDRFSAERLKGVDSTLKIQPAKLEDSAVYLCASTPGLAGLYEQYFGPGTRLTVT.

The rearrangement uses TRBV24-1 and TRBJ1-6, with a tentative D call TRBD1 (5 bases). The CDR3 has 13 amino acids. Trimming shortened V by 9 bases and J by 6 bases, and 11 bases separated the two germline ends. Germline values: CDR1 KGHDR, CDR2 SFDVKD. CDR3 in DNA: TGTGCCACCGCACCCGGGGGTAATTCACCCCTCCACTTT. It translates to CATAPGGNSPLHF.

This clonotype was detected only once. The chain carries TRBV30 and TRBJ2-7; D uncertain. CDR1 GTSNPN and CDR2 SVGIG come from the germline V gene (reference sequence). The CDR3 covers 13 residues. Between the trimmed V and J ends, which lost 0 bases and 0 bases, there was a span of 6 bases. The CDR3 region is CAWSVGDSYEQYF. CDR3 DNA: TGTGCCTGGAGTGTTGGGGACTCCTACGAGCAGTACTTC.

The chain is built from TRBV20-1 and TRBJ2-4, with D hard to call. Trimming shortened V by 2 bases and J by 3 bases, and 14 bases separated the two germline ends. The CDR3 is 15 amino acids. CDR1 is DFQATT, CDR2 SNEGSKA, per germline (reference sequence). CDR3 sequence: CSARSVVEVKNIQYF. In nucleotides, the CDR3 is TGCAGTGCTAGAAGCGTAGTCGAAGTCAAAAACATTCAGTACTTC.

V usage is TRBV30 and J usage is TRBJ2-7; TRBD1 matches at 11 bases. Germline CDR1 and CDR2: GTSNPN and SVGIG (reference sequence). CDR3 size: 16 residues. J lost 2 bases, V lost 1 base, and 7 bases had no gene match. This CDR3 is CAWSGVGGQGAYEQYF. The DNA of the CDR3 is TGTGCCTGGAGTGGAGTCGGGGGACAGGGGGCCTACGAGCAGTACTTC.